The next 27 T cell receptor beta chains were all read from a single sample in a study of long-term antiretroviral therapy in people with HIV. Investigators performed immunoSEQ version v3.0 at survey level. Only in-frame clones appear in the TCRdb table, and some are missing; sequencing was by immunoSEQ multiplex PCR. The sample has roughly 28,000 clones, 85% to 95% seen once; the top ten hold under 13%. This specimen consisted of unsorted PBMCs, obtained 6.2 years after starting antiretroviral therapy. The receptor source for this set is a man aged 35 to 55 with HIV.

The chain joins TRBV7-8 to TRBJ1-4; D call uncertain. V gave up 4 bases and J gave up 8 bases, with 14 bases separating them. Germline CDR1 reads SGHVS; CDR2 reads FQNEAQ. This CDR3 comprises 14 residues. The DNA for the CDR3 is TGTGCCAGCAGCTCTGCCGGATCTAGGGAAAAACTGTTTTTT. This translates into CASSSAGSREKLFF.

The J gene is TRBJ1-1, the V gene TRBV29-1; possibly TRBD1 for D (5 bases). With 4 bases removed from V and 5 bases from J, the gap between germline ends came to 11 bases. The CDR3 contains 12 residues. Germline V gives CDR1 SQVTM, CDR2 ANQGSEA. The CDR3 loop reads CSVGPSGTEAFF. CDR3 nucleotide sequence: TGCAGCGTTGGGCCCTCAGGGACTGAAGCTTTCTTT.

The J gene is TRBJ1-5, the V gene TRBV19, with D perhaps TRBD1 (5 bases). The V and J ends lost 7 bases and 5 bases respectively, with 15 bases between them. The CDR3 length is 14 residues. Germline V gene lookup returns CDR1 LNHDA and CDR2 SQIVND (reference sequence). The CDR3 sequence: CASTRDRPDQPQHF. The CDR3 nucleotides read TGTGCCAGTACCAGGGACCGACCTGATCAGCCCCAGCATTTT. Using reference TRBV19 and TRBJ1-5 for the parts outside the CDR3, the full variable domain is DGGITQSPKYLFRKEGQNVTLSCEQNLNHDAMYWYRQDPGQGLRLIYYSQIVNDFQKGDIAEGYSVSREKKESFPLTVTSAQKNPTAFYLCASTRDRPDQPQHFGDGTRLSIL.

CDR3 region: CASSPGGFGRETQYF. The CDR3 coding sequence is TGCGCCAGCAGTCCCGGGGGCTTTGGCCGGGAGACCCAGTACTTC. This rearrangement joins TRBV10-1 to TRBJ2-5; D is perhaps TRBD1 or TRBD2 (6 bases each). Per germline, CDR1 WNHNN and CDR2 SYGVQD (reference sequence). The CDR3 is 15 residues long. V lost 5 bases and J 5 bases, leaving 18 bases between the germline ends.

The rearrangement links TRBV4-3 to TRBJ2-7; TRBD2 matches at 9 bases. Trimming removed 0 bases from V and 4 bases from J; junction bases left unmatched: 4. In germline, CDR1 is LGHNA, CDR2 YSLEER. The length of the CDR3 is 15 residues. CDR3 in DNA: TGCGCCAGCAGCCAAGATCGACTAGCGGCGTACGAGCAGTACTTC. This gives the protein CASSQDRLAAYEQYF.

For the CDR3, the DNA is TGTGCCACCAGCAGAAATGGACAGGGGGACTCACCCCTCCACTTT. Residues: CATSRNGQGDSPLHF. The chain has TRBV15 and TRBJ1-6, with 10 bases lining up with TRBD1. Germline V gene sequence: CDR1 LNHNV, CDR2 YYDKDF (reference sequence). V gave up 2 bases and J gave up 10 bases; unmatched junction bases: 5. This CDR3 is built from 15 residues.

This clone has only one observation. This rearrangement joins TRBV7-8 to TRBJ2-3, with D hard to call. Germline V gives CDR1 SGHVS, CDR2 FQNEAQ. The CDR3 totals 13 residues. Deletions cut 5 bases from V and 4 bases from J, with 10 bases between. The CDR3 protein is CASSPPLSDTQYF. Written as DNA, the CDR3 is TGTGCCAGCAGCCCGCCGCTGTCAGATACGCAGTATTTT.

V gene TRBV21-1 combines with J gene TRBJ2-1; the table's D call of TRBD2 was not tested on the DNA. TRBV21-1 is classified as a pseudogene. The CDR3 is 14 residues long. The CDR3 loop is CASKSLSSYNEQFF. The CDR3, as DNA: TGTGCCAGCAAGTCCCTGAGCTCCTACAATGAGCAGTTCTTC.

This clone appeared once. This chain connects TRBV10-2 to TRBJ1-2; TRBD1 is a possible D gene (5 bases). Deletions cut 0 bases from V and 5 bases from J, with 28 bases between. CDR3 size: 20 residues. Germline V gene lookup returns CDR1 WSHSY and CDR2 SAAADI. The CDR3 reads CASSESTSSGSVLVWYGYTF. CDR3 nucleotide sequence: TGCGCCAGCAGTGAGTCTACTAGTTCAGGGTCCGTATTGGTGTGGTATGGCTACACCTTC.

The chain carries TRBV10-3 and TRBJ1-1; the match to TRBD1 covers 7 bases. The junction had 6 bases not matched to a gene; V was cut back by 10 bases and J by 1 base. The CDR3 contains 13 residues. Germline CDR1 and CDR2: ENHRY and SYGVKD. As DNA, the CDR3 is TGTGCCACTACCTACAGGGGGAACACTGAAGCTTTCTTT. As protein: CATTYRGNTEAFF.

This chain uses TRBV19 with TRBJ2-2; 11 bases align to TRBD2. The ends lost 3 bases at V and 11 bases at J; junction bases unmatched: 8. This CDR3 is built from 15 residues. Germline CDR1 is LNHDA and CDR2 is SQIVND (reference sequence). CDR3 in amino acids: CASSIPTSGMIELFF. CDR3 in DNA: TGTGCCAGTAGTATTCCGACTAGCGGGATGATCGAGCTGTTTTTT.

The chain couples TRBV5-1 to TRBJ2-5; 11 bases agree with TRBD2. This CDR3 spans 14 amino acids. With V trimmed by 5 bases and J by 3 bases, 3 bases remained unmatched. CDR1 and CDR2 from the germline V gene are SGHRS and YFSETQ. DNA of the CDR3: TGCGCCAGCAGACCGGGACTAGCGGAAGAGACCCAGTACTTC. Protein: CASRPGLAEETQYF. The complete variable domain, with remaining parts taken from reference TRBV5-1 and TRBJ2-5, reads KAGVTQTPRYLIKTRGQQVTLSCSPISGHRSVSWYQQTPGQGLQFLFEYFSETQRNKGNFPGRFSGRQFSNSRSEMNVSTLELGDSALYLCASRPGLAEETQYFGPGTRLLVL.

V is TRBV7-9 and J is TRBJ2-7; TRBD1 or TRBD2 may be the D gene (5 bases each). Germline V gene lookup returns CDR1 SEHNR and CDR2 FQNEAQ (reference sequence). The CDR3 spans 16 residues. With 1 base removed from V and 5 bases from J, the gap between germline ends came to 18 bases. CDR3 nucleotide sequence: TGTGCCAGCAGCTTAGGGGGTCTCTGGGGGAGCGACGAGCAGTACTTC. Its protein is CASSLGGLWGSDEQYF.

The chain is built from TRBV5-4 and TRBJ1-1, with D possibly TRBD1 on 6 matching bases. The CDR3 loop spans 15 amino acids. The V end was cut by 0 bases, the J end by 1 base, with 10 bases between. Germline CDR1 reads SGHNT; CDR2 reads YYREEE (reference sequence). The CDR3 DNA follows: TGTGCCAGCAGCTTGGGGACAGCGTGGAACACTGAAGCTTTCTTT. Its protein product is CASSLGTAWNTEAFF. The whole variable domain, remainder taken from reference TRBV5-4 and TRBJ1-1, is ETGVTQSPTHLIKTRGQQVTLRCSSQSGHNTVSWYQQALGQGPQFIFQYYREEENGRGNFPPRFSGLQFPNYSSELNVNALELDDSALYLCASSLGTAWNTEAFFGQGTRLTVV.

The chain couples TRBV6-5 to TRBJ1-1, with D possibly being TRBD1 (5 bases). Trimming took off 4 bases at V and 8 bases at J, with 14 bases between the two ends. CDR3 length equals 13 residues. Germline V gene data show CDR1 as MNHEY and CDR2 as SVGAGI. In DNA, the CDR3 is TGTGCCAGCAGTTTTCAGGGCCTCGGCGAAGCTTTCTTT. Encoded protein: CASSFQGLGEAFF.

The rearrangement joins TRBV18 to TRBJ2-1; no reliable D call. The CDR3 is made up of 11 amino acids. The germline CDR1 and CDR2 sequences are KGHSH and LQKENI. Trimming took 6 bases from V and 10 from J, leaving 10 bases between them. CDR3 amino acids: CASSAMEEQFF. DNA for the CDR3: TGTGCCAGCTCGGCTATGGAAGAGCAGTTCTTC.

This clone has a single count. V usage is TRBV7-2 and J usage is TRBJ2-2, with 11 nucleotides matching TRBD1. Germline V gene lookup returns CDR1 SGHTA and CDR2 FQGNSA. V dropped 1 base and J dropped 7; count of bases not matched to a gene: 5. CDR3 length: 16 amino acids. CDR3 region: CASSLGGTGGHGELFF. In DNA, the CDR3 is TGTGCCAGCAGCTTAGGAGGGACAGGGGGACACGGGGAGCTGTTTTTT.

The rearrangement links TRBV7-2 to TRBJ2-2; a weak D match, TRBD2 (5 bases). In germline, CDR1 is SGHTA, CDR2 FQGNSA. The CDR3 consists of 14 residues. Deletions cut 5 bases from V and 5 bases from J, with 12 bases between. CDR3 sequence (DNA): TGTGCCAGCAGCCCCAGGACTTATACCGGGGAGCTGTTTTTT. This gives the protein CASSPRTYTGELFF.

With respect to this clone: One junction end disagrees with the germline gene, perhaps due to a read error. The gene calls are TRBV7-7 and TRBJ2-1; TRBD2 agrees at 12 bases. CDR3 length equals 15 residues. Germline CDR1 SSHAT, CDR2 FNYEAQ (reference sequence). This CDR3 reads CASSFRLAGEGEQFF. The CDR3 coding sequence is TGTGCTAGCAGCTTCCGACTAGCGGGAGAGGGTGAGCAGTTCTTC.

The rearrangement uses TRBV5-6 and TRBJ2-5; D is unresolved. Germline V gives CDR1 SGHDT, CDR2 YYEEEE. Trimming cost V 3 bases and J 7 bases, with 13 bases left between them. The CDR3 sequence is 13 residues long. The CDR3 region has the DNA TGTGCCAGCAGCTCCGACATGACCGGGACCCAGTACTTC. Protein: CASSSDMTGTQYF.

V is TRBV5-1 and J is TRBJ1-5; D ambiguous. The CDR3 covers 15 residues. Deletions cut 2 bases from V and 0 bases from J, with 9 bases between. Per the germline V gene, CDR1 is SGHRS and CDR2 is YFSETQ. The CDR3, as DNA: TGCGCCAGCAGCTTATTGGGGAATAGCAATCAGCCCCAGCATTTT. Translation: CASSLLGNSNQPQHF. The variable domain in full, completed from reference TRBV5-1 and TRBJ1-5, reads KAGVTQTPRYLIKTRGQQVTLSCSPISGHRSVSWYQQTPGQGLQFLFEYFSETQRNKGNFPGRFSGRQFSNSRSEMNVSTLELGDSALYLCASSLLGNSNQPQHFGDGTRLSIL.

The J gene is TRBJ2-3, the V gene TRBV9; tentatively, D is TRBD1 (5 bases). Deletions cut 1 base from V and 2 bases from J, with 11 bases between. CDR3 length: 15 amino acids. Germline V gene sequence: CDR1 SGDLS, CDR2 YYNGEE. DNA of the CDR3: TGTGCCAGCAGCGTATCGAGACAGTACACAGATACGCAGTATTTT. It specifies CASSVSRQYTDTQYF.

The genes are TRBV9 and TRBJ1-1, with 8 bases that match TRBD1. Per the germline V gene, CDR1 is SGDLS and CDR2 is YYNGEE. The CDR3 extends over 18 amino acids. J lost 0 bases, V lost 3 bases, and 13 bases had no gene match. CDR3 DNA sequence: TGTGCCAGCAGCGCAAGACAGGGGACTGCGTCGCTGAACACTGAAGCTTTCTTT. It codes for CASSARQGTASLNTEAFF.

The chain joins TRBV10-3 to TRBJ2-7, with TRBD1 as a possible D gene (5 bases). This CDR3 has 15 residues. V was shortened by 4 bases and J by 4 bases, with 17 bases between the two germline ends. Germline CDR1 is ENHRY and CDR2 is SYGVKD. CDR3 residues: CAISARLVGDYEQYF. In DNA, the CDR3 is TGTGCCATCAGTGCTCGGTTGGTAGGGGATTACGAGCAGTACTTC.

V usage is TRBV10-2 and J usage is TRBJ1-2; D is perhaps TRBD1 (6 bases). The V end lost 0 bases, the J end lost 2 bases, and 13 bases lay between the germline ends. The CDR3 has 16 residues. The V gene's germline CDR1 is WSHSY and CDR2 SAAADI. The CDR3 coding sequence is TGCGCCAGCAGTGAGTCTCGGGCAGGGGTGAACTATGGCTACACCTTC. Translating it yields CASSESRAGVNYGYTF.

This clone has a single count. The rearrangement links TRBV5-1 to TRBJ2-1, with 9 positions matching TRBD1. J was trimmed by 7 bases and V by 0 bases; bases with no gene match: 2. The germline CDR1 and CDR2 sequences are SGHRS and YFSETQ. The length of the CDR3 is 14 residues. CDR3: CASSLVDRGNEQFF. The CDR3 DNA is TGCGCCAGCAGCTTGGTCGACAGGGGGAATGAGCAGTTCTTC.

The chain is built from TRBV28 and TRBJ2-7; a weak D match, TRBD1 (5 bases). The CDR3 covers 13 residues. The ends were cut back, 5 bases at V and 4 bases at J, with 12 bases in the middle. The germline V gene encodes CDR1 MDHEN and CDR2 SYDVKM. The DNA of the CDR3 is TGTGCCAGCAGTAGGGGTTTCGTTTACGAGCAGTACTTC. Protein product: CASSRGFVYEQYF.